This TCR beta chain was profiled in a study of post-analysis software for immune sequencing data. For the study at large: There were relapsing-remitting, secondary progressive and progressive-relapsing multiple sclerosis among the disease courses included.

TCR beta cDNA libraries had unique molecular identifiers. Each batch of about 0.9 to 10 million T cells produced approximately 470,000 cDNA molecules. TCRdb called the PCR reads again in MiXCR, with one record for every CDR3 protein. The sample shows about 680,000 distinct CDR3 sequences, roughly three fifths of them seen only once. Overall study findings and caveats: Among five TRBV segments more frequent in patients than controls were TRBV5-6, TRBV5-1 and TRBV20-1.

A remark on this clonotype: The antigen remains unidentified.

J gave up 4 bases and V 7 bases, and 6 bases lay outside the gene matches. The germline V gene has CDR1 MNHNS and CDR2 SASEGT. The CDR3 runs 13 residues. The chain has TRBV6-1 and TRBJ2-7; 8 nucleotides line up with TRBD1. Material: blood. The TCR comes from a girl aged 2 to 9 with multiple sclerosis. The CDR3, as DNA: TGTGCCAGCATCGGAACAGGGGGGTACGAGCAGTACTTC. This codes for CASIGTGGYEQYF.